Listed here are 12 T cell receptor beta chains from one sample, sequenced in a study of blood T cell repertoires in COVID-19. Here immunoSEQ multiplex PCR was the method, and the copy in TCRdb shows in-frame clones only, minus some. The repertoire holds about 80,000 clones, with over 75% as singletons. Sequenced material: peripheral blood. The receptor set was obtained from a man older than 75 with acute or convalescent COVID-19.

The chain has TRBV18 and TRBJ1-4; D is ambiguous. V lost 5 bases to trimming and J lost 0 bases, with 19 bases between them. The CDR3 length is 18 residues. Germline CDR1 is KGHSH and CDR2 is LQKENI. DNA of the CDR3: TGTGCCAGCTCATCTTTGTGGGGTCGGGATGCAACTAATGAAAAACTGTTTTTT. It is translated as CASSSLWGRDATNEKLFF.

The genes are TRBV7-8 and TRBJ1-1, with D possibly TRBD1 on 6 matching bases. CDR3 length: 17 amino acids. The germline gives CDR1 SGHVS, CDR2 FQNEAQ. The germline V and J ends were trimmed by 4 bases and 4 bases, with 22 bases remaining between them. CDR3 sequence reads: CASSSRPLRGGLTEAFF. DNA for the CDR3: TGTGCCAGCAGCTCACGCCCCCTCCGCGGGGGGCTCACTGAAGCTTTCTTT.

The chain uses TRBV5-4 and TRBJ2-5; a possible D gene is TRBD1 (5 bases). CDR3 length: 16 residues. The germline V and J ends were trimmed by 2 bases and 7 bases, with 21 bases remaining between them. The germline V gene has CDR1 SGHNT and CDR2 YYREEE (reference sequence). The CDR3 reads CASSFSYRYKDLTQYF. For the CDR3, the DNA is TGTGCCAGCAGCTTCTCGTACAGGTATAAAGATTTGACCCAGTACTTC. The entire variable domain, with the rest obtained from reference TRBV5-4 and TRBJ2-5, is as follows: ETGVTQSPTHLIKTRGQQVTLRCSSQSGHNTVSWYQQALGQGPQFIFQYYREEENGRGNFPPRFSGLQFPNYSSELNVNALELDDSALYLCASSFSYRYKDLTQYFGPGTRLLVL.

This sequence joins TRBV4-1 and TRBJ1-2; perhaps TRBD1 as D (6 bases). This CDR3 region has 16 residues. Germline CDR1 is MGHRA and CDR2 is YSYEKL. V lost 1 base and J lost 2, with 14 bases in between. The CDR3 region has the DNA TGCGCCAGCAGCCAAGTAGGGGGAATGGGAAACTATGGCTACACCTTC. Encoded protein: CASSQVGGMGNYGYTF.

The gene calls are TRBV2 and TRBJ1-6; the D is unclear. This CDR3 has 13 residues. CDR1 and CDR2 from the germline V gene are SNHLY and FYNNEI. V was clipped by 6 bases and J by 9 bases, with 12 bases between them. CDR3 sequence (DNA): TGTGCCAGCAGAGGCCGAGGGTCTTCACCCCTCCACTTT. The encoded protein is CASRGRGSSPLHF.

In this sample, this clone turned up once. The V call is TRBV11-2, the J call TRBJ1-2; D possibly corresponds to TRBD1 (6 bases). Deletions cut 1 base from V and 3 bases from J, with 15 bases between. This CDR3 has 16 amino acids. CDR1 and CDR2 (germline): SGHAT, FQNNGV. This CDR3 is CASSLGGGRTHYGYTF. For the CDR3, the DNA is TGTGCCAGCAGCTTAGGGGGGGGCAGAACTCACTATGGCTACACCTTC.

The rearrangement uses TRBV5-8 and TRBJ2-5; tentatively, D is TRBD1 (6 bases). V was pared by 2 bases and J by 5 bases, with 13 bases between. Germline CDR1 is SGHTS and CDR2 is YDEGEE. The CDR3 totals 14 residues. The CDR3 bases are TGTGCCAGCAGCTTTTCAGGGGTTCGCGAGACCCAGTACTTC. It specifies CASSFSGVRETQYF. Using reference TRBV5-8 and TRBJ2-5 for the parts outside the CDR3, the full variable domain is EAGVTQSPTHLIKTRGQQATLRCSPISGHTSVYWYQQALGLGLQFLLWYDEGEERNRGNFPPRFSGRQFPNYSSELNVNALELEDSALYLCASSFSGVRETQYFGPGTRLLVL.

The genes are TRBV11-2 and TRBJ1-1, with D uncertain. Germline V gene sequence: CDR1 SGHAT, CDR2 FQNNGV. The germline V and J ends were trimmed by 0 bases and 2 bases, with 4 bases remaining between them. The CDR3 loop spans 13 amino acids. CDR3 amino acids: CASSLETNTEAFF. In nucleotides, the CDR3 is TGTGCCAGCAGCTTAGAGACTAACACTGAAGCTTTCTTT.

The chain couples TRBV3-1 (or the pseudogene TRBV3-2) to TRBJ1-6; 7 bases fit TRBD1. Germline trimming cut 3 bases from V and 5 bases from J; bases unmatched to any gene: 4. CDR3 size: 15 residues. Germline-derived CDR1 and CDR2 are LGHDT and YNNKEL (reference sequence). As DNA, the CDR3 is TGTGCCAGCAGCCATGGAGACAGGGATAATTCACCCCTCCACTTT. The encoded protein is CASSHGDRDNSPLHF.

V usage is TRBV4-2 and J usage is TRBJ2-1; the match to TRBD1 covers 8 bases. Looked up from germline, CDR1 is LGHNA and CDR2 is YNFKEQ. Germline trimming cut 4 bases from V and 1 base from J; bases unmatched to any gene: 6. The CDR3 is 16 amino acids. CDR3 amino acids: CASSPGQGPSYNEQFF. The CDR3 region has the DNA TGTGCCAGCAGCCCAGGACAGGGCCCTTCCTACAATGAGCAGTTCTTC.

This clone was counted a few times. V usage is TRBV3-1 (or the pseudogene TRBV3-2) and J usage is TRBJ1-6; D is perhaps TRBD1 (5 bases). The ends were cut back, 4 bases at V and 5 bases at J, with 9 bases in the middle. The V gene's germline CDR1 is LGHDT and CDR2 YNNKEL (reference sequence). This CDR3 region has 14 residues. DNA for the CDR3: TGTGCCAGCAGCCGGGGAGGGGATAATTCACCCCTCCACTTT. It codes for CASSRGGDNSPLHF.

The chain recombines TRBV9 with TRBJ1-6; TRBD1 is a possible D gene (5 bases). V lost 0 bases and J lost 0, with 10 bases in between. From germline, CDR1 is SGDLS and CDR2 YYNGEE. The CDR3 runs to 17 residues. The CDR3 DNA follows: TGTGCCAGCAGCGTAGGGCAGGGAAGCTCCTATAATTCACCCCTCCACTTT. It codes for CASSVGQGSSYNSPLHF.